This T cell receptor beta chain was profiled in a study of CD8 T cells in Susac syndrome. TCR beta sequences were obtained from blood CD8+ and CD4+ T cells. Negative isolation yielded the CD8+ and CD4+ T cells, while FACS enriched the TEMRA cells. As to this clonotype: Its antigen is unknown.

The V gene lost 2 bases and the J gene lost 10 bases, with 12 bases spanning the gap. The CDR3 has 13 residues. The germline CDR1 and CDR2 sequences are SGHAT and FQNNGV. An input of about 0.45 to 1 ug of RNA was subjected to reverse transcription using random hexamers. An immunoSEQ multiplex PCR amplified TCR beta CDR3 over 54 Vbeta and 13 Jbeta. One entry per CDR3 protein results from TCRdb running MiXCR on the immunoSEQ multiplex PCR reads. The data show about 200,000 distinct CDR3 sequences, 90% to 95% seen once. Study-wide results and limits: As the study acknowledged, the number of individuals who were part of its TCR sequencing and HLA analysis was relatively small.

The sequence was collected from a human donor with multiple sclerosis. Material for sequencing was CD4+ T cells from PBMCs. V usage is TRBV11-2 and J usage is TRBJ2-1; no firm D call. The CDR3 nucleotides are TGTGCCAGCAGCTTACAAGCAGGCGAAGAGCAGTTCTTC. Translation gives CASSLQAGEEQFF.